This T cell receptor beta chain was recorded in a study of shared clonotypes between healthy human individuals. Study in general: Each donor's CD4 naive and CD4 memory cells filled three plates apiece, CD8 naive two, and CD8 memory one.

Points on this clone: Its antigen remains unknown.

The authors loaded about 0.2 ug DNA, around 30,000 T cell genomes, into sorted-subset replicate PCRs. Measured with immunoSEQ multiplex PCR; TCRdb has only the in-frame clones, and not every one. The table has millions of clones, 93% seen once; the top ten hold approximately 1.7%. Trimming removed 8 bases at V and 6 bases at J, with 13 bases between. Germline V gene data show CDR1 as MNHNS and CDR2 as SASEGT. The CDR3 sequence is 12 residues long. Study-level points and caveats: Genetic and exposure-history diversity was limited by the few donors. Sampling covered blood only; tissue repertoires likely differ.

Terminally differentiated effector memory CD45RA+ cells were excluded by CCR7 positive selection of CD45RO-negative cells. The TCR was taken from a man between 18 and 35 years old in good health. Some clones in this sample may be carry-over from other donors' samples. The sample taken for sequencing was naive CD8+ T cells from PBMCs. The V and J genes are TRBV6-1 and TRBJ1-1, with D uncertain. CDR3 DNA: TGTGCCAGCTCATGGAACGGGCCTGAAGCTTTCTTT. It translates to CASSWNGPEAFF.